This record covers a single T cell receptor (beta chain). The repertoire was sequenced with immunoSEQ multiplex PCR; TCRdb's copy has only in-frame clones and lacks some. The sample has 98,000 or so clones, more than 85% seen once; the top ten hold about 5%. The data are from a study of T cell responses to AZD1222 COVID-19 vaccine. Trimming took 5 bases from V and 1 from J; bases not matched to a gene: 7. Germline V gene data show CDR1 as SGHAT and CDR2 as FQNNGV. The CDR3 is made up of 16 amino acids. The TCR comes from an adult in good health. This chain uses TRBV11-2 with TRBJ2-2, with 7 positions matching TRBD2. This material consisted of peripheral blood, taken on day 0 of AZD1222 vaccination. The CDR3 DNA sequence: TGTGCCAGCAGCCCTCGATCTAGCGGGAACACCGGGGAGCTGTTTTTT. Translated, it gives CASSPRSSGNTGELFF.